A single sample is the source of the 7 T cell receptor beta chains below, sequenced in a study of T cells in localized non-small cell lung cancer. Some clones are missing from TCRdb's copy, which holds only in-frame ones; the method was immunoSEQ multiplex PCR. The sample includes about 3,700 clones, about 25% of them seen just once. Sequenced here: lung tumor tissue, sampled before any cancer treatment. All receptors derive from a woman aged 35-70 years with stage I lung adenocarcinoma.

V gene TRBV11-3 combines with J gene TRBJ1-2; D ambiguous. Trimming pared 0 bases from V and 4 bases from J, leaving 9 bases between. The germline CDR1 and CDR2 sequences are SGHNT and YENEEA. The CDR3 contains 14 residues. CDR3 residues: CASSLEDGVYGYTF. In DNA form, the CDR3 reads TGTGCCAGCAGCTTAGAGGATGGGGTCTATGGCTACACCTTC.

The chain has TRBV5-1 and TRBJ1-2, with D perhaps matching TRBD1 (5 bases). This CDR3 comprises 15 residues. V was trimmed by 4 bases and J by 8 bases, leaving 21 bases between them. Per germline, CDR1 SGHRS and CDR2 YFSETQ. The DNA of the CDR3 is TGCGCCAGCAGCCCCAGCGCAGGGTCGTCGTTGGGCTACACCTTC. As protein: CASSPSAGSSLGYTF.

Relative to its sample, this clone is medium-sized. This chain uses TRBV18 with TRBJ2-1; TRBD2 agrees at 12 bases. The V gene end was trimmed by 5 bases and the J gene end by 7 bases; junction bases not matched to a gene: 3. Germline values: CDR1 KGHSH, CDR2 LQKENI. The CDR3 runs to 14 residues. CDR3 coding DNA: TGTGCCAGCTCATCCGGGACTAGCGGGAATGAGCAGTTCTTC. Encoded protein: CASSSGTSGNEQFF.

This clone rates as medium-sized. The gene calls are TRBV6-8 and TRBJ2-7; D may be TRBD2 (6 bases). Germline V CDR1 and CDR2: MNHGY, SAAAGT. The CDR3 contains 13 residues. V lost 10 bases to trimming and J lost 4 bases, with 17 bases between them. CDR3 sequence (DNA): TGTGCCATCAGCCCGGACGGGGGATACGAGCAGTACTTC. Amino acid sequence: CAISPDGGYEQYF.

This clone has only a few counts. This sequence joins TRBV11-3 and TRBJ2-2; 9 bases line up with TRBD1. V was clipped by 6 bases and J by 6 bases; unmatched bases: 11. This CDR3 is built from 16 residues. Germline CDR1 is SGHNT and CDR2 is YENEEA. CDR3: CASRYALTGGAGELFF. The CDR3 DNA follows: TGTGCCAGCAGATACGCTTTGACAGGGGGTGCCGGGGAGCTGTTTTTT.

The chain is built from TRBV29-1 and TRBJ1-1; maybe TRBD1 (5 bases). CDR3 length equals 12 residues. The V gene lost 4 bases and the J gene lost 4 bases, with 10 bases spanning the gap. The germline V gene has CDR1 SQVTM and CDR2 ANQGSEA. For the CDR3, the DNA is TGCAGCGTTGCCAGGGCTTTCACTGAAGCTTTCTTT. It encodes CSVARAFTEAFF.

This clone is large (0.1 to 1%) within its sample. This rearrangement joins TRBV25-1 to TRBJ2-1; weak D call: TRBD2 (6 bases). Trimming stripped 2 bases from V and 14 bases from J, with 16 bases between. Germline V gene sequence: CDR1 MGHDK, CDR2 SYGVNS. CDR3 size: 13 residues. The CDR3 nucleotides read TGTGCCAGCAGTGAACCGGGGCGGGATCAGGAGTTCTTC. As protein: CASSEPGRDQEFF.